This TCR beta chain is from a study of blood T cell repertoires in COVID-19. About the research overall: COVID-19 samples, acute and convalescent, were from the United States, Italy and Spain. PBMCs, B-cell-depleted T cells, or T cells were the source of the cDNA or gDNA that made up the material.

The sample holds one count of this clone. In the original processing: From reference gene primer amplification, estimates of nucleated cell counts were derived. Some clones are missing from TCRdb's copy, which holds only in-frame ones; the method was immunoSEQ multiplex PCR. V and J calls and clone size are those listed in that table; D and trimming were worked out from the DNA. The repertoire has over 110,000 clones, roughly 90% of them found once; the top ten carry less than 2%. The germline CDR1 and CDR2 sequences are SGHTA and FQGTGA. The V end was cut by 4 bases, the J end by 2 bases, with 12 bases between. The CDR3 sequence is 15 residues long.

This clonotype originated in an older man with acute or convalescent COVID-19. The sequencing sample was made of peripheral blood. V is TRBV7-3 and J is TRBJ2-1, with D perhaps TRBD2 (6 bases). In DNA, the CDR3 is TGTGCCAGCAGCTCGACTAGTGATACCTACAATGAGCAGTTCTTC. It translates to CASSSTSDTYNEQFF.